This T cell receptor (beta chain) was profiled in a study of cytomegalovirus exposure and HLA in healthy donors. This clone was counted only a few times. Its target is unknown. 13 Jbeta primers and 60 Vbeta primers were used for the PCR. The table came from immunoSEQ multiplex PCR; TCRdb's copy has only in-frame clones and leaves some out. The sample holds more than 100,000 clones, 70% to 85% seen once. The V and J ends lost 5 bases and 0 bases respectively, with 7 bases between them. The germline V gene has CDR1 SGHNT and CDR2 YENEEA. This CDR3 region has 14 residues. General study results and limits: HLA allele associations emerged for 17,000 or so TCR beta sequences in a later analysis, at 0.05 false discovery rate. In a later analysis, HLA-associated TCR beta chains were more clonally expanded than equally common others.

The V call is TRBV11-3, the J call TRBJ2-2; possibly TRBD1 for D (6 bases). This TCR was sampled from a human donor in good health. The specimen was PBMCs. Here the CDR3 reads CASSPGANTGELFF. For the CDR3, the DNA is TGTGCCAGCAGCCCAGGGGCGAACACCGGGGAGCTGTTTTTT.